One and the same sample provided the 7 T cell receptor beta chains below, sequenced in a study of blood T cell repertoires in COVID-19. Measured with immunoSEQ multiplex PCR; TCRdb has only the in-frame clones, and not every one. Among 90,000 to 150,000 clones listed, more than 80% were seen once. The sequencing sample was made of peripheral blood. The receptors shown here come from a human donor in a cohort sampled during active COVID-19.

This clone appeared a single time. The V and J genes are TRBV6-5 and TRBJ1-1, with D hard to call. Germline V gene sequence: CDR1 MNHEY, CDR2 SVGAGI. The V gene lost 6 bases and the J gene lost 6 bases, with 14 bases spanning the gap. The CDR3 spans 13 residues. The CDR3, as DNA: TGTGCCAGCAGCCCAGTGCGGATTTCTGAAGCTTTCTTT. Translated, it gives CASSPVRISEAFF.

The chain has TRBV18 and TRBJ1-6; 8 positions agree with TRBD1. The CDR3 is 14 residues long. The V gene's germline CDR1 is KGHSH and CDR2 LQKENI. After removal of 3 bases from V and 10 bases from J, the junction contained 5 bases not matched to a gene. The CDR3 DNA reads TGTGCCAGCTCACCCGGACAGGGCGGATCACCCCTCCACTTT. Amino acids: CASSPGQGGSPLHF.

J is TRBJ2-7 and V is TRBV3-1 (or the pseudogene TRBV3-2), with 10 bases aligning to TRBD1. This CDR3 has 15 amino acids. Germline CDR1 is LGHDT and CDR2 is YNNKEL (reference sequence). With V trimmed by 4 bases and J by 3 bases, 6 bases remained unmatched. Here the CDR3 reads CASSPGGQGFYEQYF. In nucleotides, the CDR3 is TGTGCCAGCAGCCCAGGGGGACAGGGGTTCTACGAGCAGTACTTC.

The chain employs TRBV11-3 and TRBJ2-7; D might be TRBD2 (6 bases). V gave up 4 bases and J gave up 1 base, with 11 bases separating them. Germline-derived CDR1 and CDR2 are SGHNT and YENEEA. The CDR3 covers 14 residues. This chain's CDR3 is CASSSDYGSYEQYF. Written as DNA, the CDR3 is TGTGCCAGCAGCTCGGACTACGGTTCCTACGAGCAGTACTTC.

The rearrangement links TRBV25-1 to TRBJ1-2, with TRBD1 matching over 12 bases. The CDR3 runs to 15 residues. The V gene end was trimmed by 5 bases and the J gene end by 8 bases; junction bases not matched to a gene: 9. Germline V gives CDR1 MGHDK, CDR2 SYGVNS. CDR3 in DNA: TGTGCCAGCAGTAACCGGGACAGGGGGCGAGGGGGCTACACCTTC. Its protein is CASSNRDRGRGGYTF.

The rearrangement links TRBV5-1 to TRBJ1-1; TRBD1 matches 7 bases. The CDR3 spans 13 residues. Looked up from germline, CDR1 is SGHRS and CDR2 is YFSETQ. V lost 6 bases to trimming and J lost 1 base; unmatched junction nucleotides: 3. The CDR3 region is CASIEGANTEAFF. Written as DNA, the CDR3 is TGCGCCAGCATAGAGGGGGCGAACACTGAAGCTTTCTTT.

This clone was recorded once. The chain has TRBV27 and TRBJ2-5; a weak D match, TRBD2 (5 bases). Germline CDR1 and CDR2: MNHEY and SMNVEV (reference sequence). The CDR3 loop spans 14 amino acids. V lost 5 bases and J 4 bases, leaving 14 bases between the germline ends. CDR3: CASSPSYEGETQYF. DNA of the CDR3: TGTGCCAGCAGTCCTTCCTACGAGGGAGAGACCCAGTACTTC.